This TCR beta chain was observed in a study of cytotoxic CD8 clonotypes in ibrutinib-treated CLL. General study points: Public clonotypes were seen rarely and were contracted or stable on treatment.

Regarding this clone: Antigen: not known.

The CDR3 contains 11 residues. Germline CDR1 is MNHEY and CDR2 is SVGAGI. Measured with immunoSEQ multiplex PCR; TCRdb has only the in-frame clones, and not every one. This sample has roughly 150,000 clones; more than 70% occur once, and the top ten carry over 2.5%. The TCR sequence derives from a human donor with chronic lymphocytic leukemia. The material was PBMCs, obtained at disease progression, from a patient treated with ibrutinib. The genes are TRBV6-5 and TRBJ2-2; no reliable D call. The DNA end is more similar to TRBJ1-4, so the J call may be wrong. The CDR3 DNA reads TGTGCCAGCAGTTCTAGGGAAAAACTGTTTTTT. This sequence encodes CASSSREKLFF.